The text below deals with one T cell receptor beta chain. The method was immunoSEQ multiplex PCR; TCRdb's version includes in-frame clones alone and lacks a portion of them. This table has around 85,000 clones, around 94% appearing once. The sample originates from a study of technical replicates of blood from a few donors. The V and J ends lost 5 bases and 0 bases, in that order; junction bases with no gene match: 4. CDR3 length: 14 residues. Germline V gives CDR1 PRHDT, CDR2 FYEKMQ (reference sequence). This sequence joins TRBV13 and TRBJ2-7; 7 bases match TRBD1. The TCR sequence derives from a human donor in good health. Material: T cells isolated from PBMCs. The chain's CDR3 is CASSQQGTSYEQYF. CDR3 nucleotides: TGTGCCAGCAGCCAACAGGGGACCTCCTACGAGCAGTACTTC.